This T cell receptor beta chain came from a study of naive and memory T cell subsets. This CDR3 is 15 amino acids long. The V end was cut by 0 bases, the J end by 1 base, with 7 bases between. Germline CDR1 is MDHEN and CDR2 is SYDVKM. This clonotype was recorded many times. The library had UMIs added by 3' ligation of an oligonucleotide to TCR cDNA. Unsorted total RNA, roughly 1 to 1,100 ng, was DNase treated before reverse transcription. The SP2 primer and nested alpha and beta constant region primers amplified ligated cDNA in four rounds. For blood and skin samples, reverse transcription used TCR alpha and beta constant primers. A single record per CDR3 protein comes from TCRdb applying MiXCR to the 5' RACE reads. The sample contains approximately 52,000 distinct CDR3 sequences, around 4.7% of which appear only once.

The TCR comes from a female donor in good health. The chain carries TRBV28 and TRBJ2-1; D gene unclear. This CDR3 is CASSLWSKSYNEQFF. In nucleotides, the CDR3 is TGTGCCAGCAGTTTATGGTCCAAATCCTACAATGAGCAGTTCTTC.